This paragraph covers one T cell receptor (beta chain) sequence. The data stem from a study of CD8+CD57+ T cells in acquired aplastic anemia. Genomic DNA acted as the template from which TCR beta VDJ combination and CDR3 sequence profiling were carried out. TCRdb re-called the reads with MiXCR, one entry per CDR3 protein. The sample has roughly 180,000 distinct CDR3 sequences, about 60% seen once. The CDR3 sequence is 16 residues long. Germline V CDR1 and CDR2: LNHNV, YYDKDF (reference sequence). The V end lost 5 bases, the J end lost 4 bases, and 17 bases lay between the germline ends. CD8+CD57+ cell expansion, shown by flow cytometry, had occurred in the patients selected for sequencing.

The clonotype was recovered from a human donor with aplastic anemia. J is TRBJ1-4 and V is TRBV15; D possibly corresponds to TRBD1 (6 bases). Material: sorted CD4+, CD8+, or CD8+CD57+ T cells (not recorded which) from PBMCs. Written as DNA, the CDR3 is TGTGCCACCAGCCCTACCAACAGGGTTAATAATGAAAAACTGTTTTTT. This encodes CATSPTNRVNNEKLFF. Full variable domain (rest looked up from reference TRBV15 and TRBJ1-4): DAMVIQNPRYQVTQFGKPVTLSCSQTLNHNVMYWYQQKSSQAPKLLFHYYDKDFNNEADTPDNFQSRRPNTSFCFLDIRSPGLGDTAMYLCATSPTNRVNNEKLFFGSGTQLSVL.